The rows below give T cell receptor beta chains drawn from one sample of a study of cytomegalovirus exposure and HLA in healthy donors. TCRdb's copy holds only in-frame clones and misses some; the assay was immunoSEQ multiplex PCR. The sample lists about 160,000 clones; 65% to 80% were seen once. Sequencing was carried out using PBMCs. The receptors stem from a middle-aged man in good health and CMV-seronegative. Each CDR3 is given with its conserved first and last residue. D genes are given only for firm matches. Not all rows give a size; the values are once, few, many and, for expanded clones, a class.

d_call	clone_size	j_call	v_call	cdr3_aa	cdr3_nt
-	-	TRBJ2-1	TRBV27	CASSLRTYNEQFF	TGTGCCAGCAGTTTACGTACCTACAATGAGCAGTTCTTC
-	-	TRBJ2-7	TRBV19	CASSIRRNYEQYF	TGTGCCAGTAGTATAAGGAGGAACTACGAGCAGTACTTC
-	-	TRBJ2-7	TRBV7-9	CASSRSAGVNEQYF	TGTGCCAGCAGCCGTTCGGCAGGGGTCAACGAGCAGTACTTC
-	-	TRBJ2-3	TRBV6-1	CASSDSRLSSSFFSTDTQYF	TGTGCCAGCAGTGATTCTAGACTATCCTCCTCCTTTTTTAGCACAGATACGCAGTATTTT
-	-	TRBJ2-1	TRBV28	CASSPPGYNEQFF	TGTGCCAGCAGCCCGCCGGGCTACAATGAGCAGTTCTTC
TRBD1	-	TRBJ1-1	TRBV6-1	CASTQGGRANTEAFF	TGTGCCAGCACCCAAGGGGGCAGAGCGAACACTGAAGCTTTCTTT
TRBD2	-	TRBJ2-1	TRBV9	CASSELAGTEQFF	TGTGCCAGCAGTGAACTAGCGGGTACTGAGCAGTTCTTC
TRBD1	-	TRBJ1-5	TRBV27	CASSLKGRGNQPQHF	TGTGCCAGCAGTTTAAAGGGCAGGGGGAATCAGCCCCAGCATTTT
TRBD1	-	TRBJ2-5	TRBV6-5	CASSLGTGNAETQYF	TGTGCCAGCAGTTTAGGGACAGGCAATGCAGAGACCCAGTACTTC
TRBD2	once	TRBJ2-1	TRBV28	CASSLGLAGVGEQFF	TGTGCCAGCAGTTTAGGACTAGCGGGAGTTGGTGAGCAGTTCTTC
-	few	TRBJ1-1	TRBV5-1	CASSLATGTEAFF	TGCGCCAGCAGCTTGGCAACGGGCACTGAAGCTTTCTTT
TRBD2	once	TRBJ2-5	TRBV11-2	CASSFAGVAGADREQYF	TGTGCCAGCAGCTTCGCTGGGGTCGCGGGAGCCGATCGGGAGCAGTACTTC
-	few	TRBJ2-7	TRBV29-1	CSVAGPGGYEQYF	TGCAGCGTTGCAGGACCCGGGGGCTACGAGCAGTACTTC
TRBD1	-	TRBJ2-7	TRBV7-2	CASSETDRGPHEQYF	TGTGCCAGCAGCGAGACGGACAGGGGGCCCCACGAGCAGTACTTC
-	-	TRBJ2-5	TRBV7-2	CASSSDPGSQETQYF	TGTGCCAGCAGCTCTGACCCAGGGTCCCAAGAGACCCAGTACTTC
-	-	TRBJ2-1	TRBV5-4	CASSSEAGLPYNEQFF	TGTGCCAGCAGCTCGGAAGCGGGTCTCCCCTACAATGAGCAGTTCTTC
-	-	TRBJ1-1	TRBV7-9	CSSSFVRDTEAFF	TGTTCCAGCAGCTTCGTCAGGGATACTGAAGCTTTCTTT
-	-	TRBJ1-4	TRBV25-1	CASSFSGAGGKLFF	TGTGCCAGCAGTTTTAGCGGTGCCGGCGGAAAACTGTTTTTT
TRBD2	-	TRBJ2-7	TRBV19	CASSPLAGDEQYF	TGTGCCAGTAGTCCACTAGCGGGCGACGAGCAGTACTTC
-	-	TRBJ2-6	TRBV27	CASSRRQGLVSGANVLTF	TGTGCCAGCAGTCGACGGCAGGGGTTGGTCTCTGGGGCCAACGTCCTGACTTTC
TRBD2	-	TRBJ2-7	TRBV11-2	CASSLSSGGMSSYEQYF	TGTGCCAGCAGTTTGTCTAGCGGGGGAATGAGCTCCTACGAGCAGTACTTC
TRBD2	-	TRBJ2-1	TRBV19	CASSILREFVNEQFF	TGTGCCAGTAGTATCTTGCGGGAGTTCGTGAATGAGCAGTTCTTC
-	-	TRBJ2-7	TRBV6-5	CASSRWGWDEQYF	TGTGCCAGCAGCCGATGGGGCTGGGACGAGCAGTACTTC
TRBD1	few	TRBJ1-4	TRBV19	CASSPTGNNEKLFF	TGTGCCAGTTCCCCGACAGGGAATAATGAAAAACTGTTTTTT
TRBD1	-	TRBJ2-7	TRBV27	CASSSDRGSRGQYF	TGTGCCAGCAGTTCGGACAGGGGGAGTCGGGGGCAGTACTTC
-	once	TRBJ1-2	TRBV6-5	CASSRSAGYGYTF	TGTGCCAGCAGTCGGAGCGCCGGCTATGGCTACACCTTC
TRBD1	-	TRBJ2-1	TRBV5-1	CASSRTGANEQFF	TGCGCCAGCAGCAGGACAGGGGCTAATGAGCAGTTCTTC
-	-	TRBJ2-1	TRBV28	CASQRGESVNEQFF	TGTGCCAGCCAGCGCGGGGAGTCAGTCAATGAGCAGTTCTTC
-	-	TRBJ1-6	TRBV25-1	CASREAGNNSPLHF	TGTGCCAGCAGAGAGGCGGGAAATAATTCACCCCTCCACTTT
TRBD1	-	TRBJ2-5	TRBV29-1	CSVEDGQANQETQYF	TGCAGCGTTGAAGACGGACAGGCCAACCAAGAGACCCAGTACTTC
-	-	TRBJ2-7	TRBV5-4	CASSSARGGEQYF	TGTGCCAGCAGCTCGGCCCGGGGAGGCGAGCAGTACTTC
-	few	TRBJ1-1	TRBV5-4	CASSLESWSAQAASTEAFF	TGTGCCAGCAGCTTGGAGTCATGGTCCGCACAGGCGGCATCCACTGAAGCTTTCTTT
-	-	TRBJ2-5	TRBV5-4	CASSPPGRETQYF	TGTGCCAGCAGCCCCCCGGGAAGGGAGACCCAGTACTTC
-	-	TRBJ1-1	TRBV4-1	CASSPGPVSWAFF	TGCGCCAGCAGCCCTGGGCCCGTCTCCTGGGCTTTCTTT
-	-	TRBJ2-1	TRBV7-9	CASSSTAVRYNEQFF	TGTGCCAGCAGCTCTACAGCGGTCCGCTACAATGAGCAGTTCTTC
-	-	TRBJ2-1	TRBV19	CASSIEAAGFDEQFF	TGTGCCAGTAGTATCGAGGCTGCCGGCTTCGATGAGCAGTTCTTC
TRBD1	-	TRBJ2-7	TRBV4-1	CASSPVQGSYEQYF	TGCGCCAGCAGCCCCGTACAGGGGAGCTACGAGCAGTACTTC
-	-	TRBJ2-5	TRBV11-1	CASSVYRDQETQYF	TGTGCCAGCAGCGTATACAGGGACCAAGAGACCCAGTACTTC
TRBD1	-	TRBJ1-4	TRBV5-5	CASSRLLTDRVVGEKLFF	TGTGCCAGCAGCCGTCTCCTTACAGACAGGGTAGTAGGGGAAAAACTGTTTTTT
TRBD2	-	TRBJ2-7	TRBV6-6	CASSWGRDSYEQYF	TGTGCCAGCAGTTGGGGGAGGGACTCCTACGAGCAGTACTTC
TRBD1	-	TRBJ1-5	TRBV7-2	CASSLQTGAPQPQHF	TGTGCCAGCAGCTTGCAGACAGGGGCCCCTCAGCCCCAGCATTTT
TRBD1	-	TRBJ1-5	TRBV7-2	CASSFGTGRGSQPQHF	TGTGCCAGCAGCTTCGGGACAGGGCGAGGTAGTCAGCCCCAGCATTTT
-	-	TRBJ2-7	TRBV28	CASSLRETYEQYF	TGTGCCAGCAGTTTACGAGAGACCTACGAGCAGTACTTC
-	-	TRBJ2-1	TRBV6-4	CASRVARGSPNEQFF	TGTGCCAGCAGGGTAGCCAGGGGCTCCCCCAATGAGCAGTTCTTC
-	-	TRBJ2-3	TRBV5-1	CASSLSRDIRADTQYF	TGCGCCAGCAGCCTAAGCCGGGACATCAGGGCAGATACGCAGTATTTT
-	-	TRBJ2-1	TRBV2	CASNQGNNEQFF	TGTGCCAGCAATCAGGGTAACAATGAGCAGTTCTTC
-	-	TRBJ1-4	TRBV5-1	CASSLGTERNEKLFF	TGCGCCAGCAGCTTGGGGACAGAGCGGAATGAAAAACTGTTTTTT
-	-	TRBJ2-7	TRBV7-9	CASSLQGGEQYF	TGTGCCAGCAGCCTCCAGGGAGGTGAGCAGTACTTC
TRBD2	-	TRBJ2-2	TRBV5-1	CASSLERLASPNTGELFF	TGCGCCAGCAGCTTGGAGCGACTAGCGTCCCCGAACACCGGGGAGCTGTTTTTT
TRBD1	-	TRBJ2-2	TRBV18	CASSPFGTELTGELFF	TGTGCCAGCTCACCATTCGGGACAGAACTCACCGGGGAGCTGTTTTTT
-	-	TRBJ2-2	TRBV4-3	CASSQDPPGKVAGELFF	TGCGCCAGCAGCCAAGATCCGCCAGGGAAGGTCGCCGGGGAGCTGTTTTTT
TRBD1	-	TRBJ1-5	TRBV7-9	CASSPGQGRNQPQHF	TGTGCCAGCAGCCCCGGACAGGGCCGCAATCAGCCCCAGCATTTT
TRBD2	-	TRBJ2-7	TRBV30	CAWSALAGGPDEQYF	TGTGCCTGGAGTGCCCTAGCGGGAGGGCCGGACGAGCAGTACTTC
-	few	TRBJ2-6	TRBV2	CASRPPPGPGANGLTF	TGTGCCAGCAGACCCCCTCCAGGCCCTGGGGCCAACGGCCTGACTTTC
-	-	TRBJ2-7	TRBV27	CASTSEGAGSYEQYF	TGTGCCAGCACCTCAGAGGGAGCGGGCAGCTACGAGCAGTACTTC